This T cell receptor (delta chain) derives from a study of gamma-delta chains in newborns, infants, children. Turning to the study itself: Microbial exposure reportedly drives polyclonal innate γδ T cell expansion after birth.

Germline CDR1 is GEAIGNYY and CDR2 is EKD. V shed 2 bases, J shed 0 bases, and the junction held 2 bases outside the gene matches. The CDR3 runs 17 residues. TCRdb fed the reads into CATT to redo clone calling. The sample lists about 5,000 delta-chain clones; over 3% were seen once. Notes on this clone: A clone one base away is much larger, so this may be a read error. Other DNA sequences in this specimen translate into the identical CDR3.

This TCR was recovered from a child who was a newborn, infant or young child, either healthy, febrile or measles-vaccinated (not recorded which). This chain uses TRDV2 with TRDJ3, with 8 bases identical to TRDD3. The sequencing input was blood. The CDR3 DNA follows: TGTGCCTGTGACAATACTGGGGGCTCCTGGGACACCCGACAGATGTTTTTC. Translated, it gives CACDNTGGSWDTRQMFF.